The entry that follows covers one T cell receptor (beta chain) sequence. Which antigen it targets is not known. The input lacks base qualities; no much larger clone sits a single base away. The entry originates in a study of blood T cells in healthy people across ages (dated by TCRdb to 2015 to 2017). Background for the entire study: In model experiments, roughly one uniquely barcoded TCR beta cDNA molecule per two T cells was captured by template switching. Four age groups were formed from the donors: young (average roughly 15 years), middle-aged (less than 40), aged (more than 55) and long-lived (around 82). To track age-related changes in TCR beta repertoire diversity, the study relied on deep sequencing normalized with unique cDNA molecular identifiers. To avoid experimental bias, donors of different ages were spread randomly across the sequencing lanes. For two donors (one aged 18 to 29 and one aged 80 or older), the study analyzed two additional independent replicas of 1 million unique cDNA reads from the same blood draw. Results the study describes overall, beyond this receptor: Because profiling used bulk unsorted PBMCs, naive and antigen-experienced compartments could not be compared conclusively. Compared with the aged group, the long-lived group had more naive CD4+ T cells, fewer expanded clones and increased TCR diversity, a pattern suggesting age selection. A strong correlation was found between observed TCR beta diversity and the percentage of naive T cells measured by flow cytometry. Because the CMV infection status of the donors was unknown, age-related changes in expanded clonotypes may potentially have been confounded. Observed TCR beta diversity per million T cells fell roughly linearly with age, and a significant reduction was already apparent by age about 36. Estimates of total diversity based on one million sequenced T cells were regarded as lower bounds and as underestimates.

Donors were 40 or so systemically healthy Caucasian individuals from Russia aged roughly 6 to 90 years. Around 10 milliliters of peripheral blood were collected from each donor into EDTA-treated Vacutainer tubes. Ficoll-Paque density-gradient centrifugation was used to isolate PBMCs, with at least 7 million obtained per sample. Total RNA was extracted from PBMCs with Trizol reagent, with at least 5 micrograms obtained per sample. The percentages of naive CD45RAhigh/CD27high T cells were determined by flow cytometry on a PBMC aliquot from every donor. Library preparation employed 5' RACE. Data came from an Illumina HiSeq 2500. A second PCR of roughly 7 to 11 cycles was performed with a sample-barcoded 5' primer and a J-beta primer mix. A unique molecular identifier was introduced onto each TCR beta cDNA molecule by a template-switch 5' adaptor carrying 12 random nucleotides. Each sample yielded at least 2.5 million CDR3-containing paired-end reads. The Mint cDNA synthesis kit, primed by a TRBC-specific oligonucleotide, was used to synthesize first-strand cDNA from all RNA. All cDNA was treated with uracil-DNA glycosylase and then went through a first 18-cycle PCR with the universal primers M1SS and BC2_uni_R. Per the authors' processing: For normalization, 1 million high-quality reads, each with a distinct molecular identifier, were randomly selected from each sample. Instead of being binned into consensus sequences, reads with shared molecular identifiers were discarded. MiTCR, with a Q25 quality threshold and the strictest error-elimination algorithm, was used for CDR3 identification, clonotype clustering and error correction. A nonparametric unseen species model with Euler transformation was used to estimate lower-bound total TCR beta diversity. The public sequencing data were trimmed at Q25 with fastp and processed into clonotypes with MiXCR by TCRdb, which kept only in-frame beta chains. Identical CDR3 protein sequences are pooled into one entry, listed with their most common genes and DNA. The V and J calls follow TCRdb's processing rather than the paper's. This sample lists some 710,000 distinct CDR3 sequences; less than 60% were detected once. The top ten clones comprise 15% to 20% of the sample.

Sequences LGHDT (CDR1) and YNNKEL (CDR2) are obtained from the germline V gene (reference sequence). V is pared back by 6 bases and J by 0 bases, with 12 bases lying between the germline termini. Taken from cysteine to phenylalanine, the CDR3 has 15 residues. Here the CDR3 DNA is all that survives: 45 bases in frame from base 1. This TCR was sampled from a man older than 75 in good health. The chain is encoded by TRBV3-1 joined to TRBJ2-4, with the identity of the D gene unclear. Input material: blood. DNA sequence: TGTGCCAGCAGTATCTCGACAACAGCCAAAAACATTCAGTACTTC. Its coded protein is CASSISTTAKNIQYF.